Described below is a single T cell receptor beta chain sequence and its context. Its specificity is unknown. The entry originates in a study of CD8 T cells in ankylosing spondylitis. The study, taken as a whole, reports: Relatively rare in peripheral blood, disease-linked clones were also CD8+.

From the 5' RACE reads, TCRdb called clonotypes with MiXCR, one entry per CDR3 protein. The sample includes 150,000 to 200,000 distinct CDR3 sequences, roughly 12% seen only once; the top ten take almost 30%. The CDR3 has 11 residues. V dropped 7 bases and J dropped 8 bases, with 11 bases sitting between them. The sequenced sample was blood, either unsorted or a sorted T cell fraction (not recorded which). The TCR comes from a male donor with ankylosing spondylitis or in good health (not recorded which). The rearrangement links TRBV12-3 or TRBV12-4 to TRBJ1-2; weak D call: TRBD1 (5 bases). The CDR3, as DNA: TGTGCCAGCAAAGGGACGCAGGGCTACACCTTC. The encoded protein is CASKGTQGYTF.